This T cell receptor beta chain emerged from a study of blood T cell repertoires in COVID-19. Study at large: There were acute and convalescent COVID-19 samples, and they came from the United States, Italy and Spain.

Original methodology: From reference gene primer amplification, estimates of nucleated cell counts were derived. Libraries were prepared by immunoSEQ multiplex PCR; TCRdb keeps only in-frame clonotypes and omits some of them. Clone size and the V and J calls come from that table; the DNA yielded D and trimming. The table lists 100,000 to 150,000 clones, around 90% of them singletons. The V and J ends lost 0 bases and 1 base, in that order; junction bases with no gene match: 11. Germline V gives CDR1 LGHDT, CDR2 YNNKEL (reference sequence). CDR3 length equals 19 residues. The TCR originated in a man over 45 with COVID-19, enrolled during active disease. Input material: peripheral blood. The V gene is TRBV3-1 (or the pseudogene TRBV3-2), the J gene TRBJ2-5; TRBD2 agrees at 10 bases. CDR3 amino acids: CASSQEGRVGLALQETQYF. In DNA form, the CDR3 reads TGTGCCAGCAGCCAAGAAGGGCGGGTGGGACTAGCGCTCCAAGAGACCCAGTACTTC.